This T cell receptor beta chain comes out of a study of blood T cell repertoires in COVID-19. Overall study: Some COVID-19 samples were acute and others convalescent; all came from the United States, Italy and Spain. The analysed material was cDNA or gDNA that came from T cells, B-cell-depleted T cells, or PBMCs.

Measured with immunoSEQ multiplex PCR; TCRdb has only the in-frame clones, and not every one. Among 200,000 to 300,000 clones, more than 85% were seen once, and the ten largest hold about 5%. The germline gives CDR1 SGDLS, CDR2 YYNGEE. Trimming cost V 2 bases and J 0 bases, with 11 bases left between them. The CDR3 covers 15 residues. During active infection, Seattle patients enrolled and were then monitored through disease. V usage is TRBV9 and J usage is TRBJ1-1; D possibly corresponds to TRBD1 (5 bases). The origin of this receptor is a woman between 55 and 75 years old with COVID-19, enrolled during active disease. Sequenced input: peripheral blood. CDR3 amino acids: CASSVESTVNTEAFF. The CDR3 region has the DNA TGTGCCAGCAGCGTCGAATCGACAGTGAACACTGAAGCTTTCTTT.